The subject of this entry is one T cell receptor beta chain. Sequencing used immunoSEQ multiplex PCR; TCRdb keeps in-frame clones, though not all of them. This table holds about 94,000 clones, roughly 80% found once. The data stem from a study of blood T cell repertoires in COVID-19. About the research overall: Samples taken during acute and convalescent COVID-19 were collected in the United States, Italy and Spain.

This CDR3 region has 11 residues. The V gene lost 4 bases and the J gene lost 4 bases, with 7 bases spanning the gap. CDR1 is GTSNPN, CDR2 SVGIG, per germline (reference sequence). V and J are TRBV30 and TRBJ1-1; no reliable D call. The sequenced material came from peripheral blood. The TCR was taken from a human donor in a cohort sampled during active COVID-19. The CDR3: CAWTTSTEAFF. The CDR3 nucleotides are TGTGCCTGGACCACTTCCACTGAAGCTTTCTTT.